These 28 T cell receptor beta chains share one sample of origin, sequenced in a study of Graves' ophthalmopathy and Graves' hyperthyroidism. Transcripts of RNA were the source for amplifying TCR beta CDR3 regions. A first-round RT-PCR used HTBI primers, followed by a second-round multiplex PCR. TCRdb used MiXCR to reprocess the multiplex PCR reads, holding one entry per CDR3 protein. The data show 350,000 to 450,000 distinct CDR3 sequences, roughly 20% seen once. The sequenced sample was peripheral blood. Receptors were obtained from a woman aged 18-30 years with stable Graves' hyperthyroidism.

This clonotype was detected ten times or more. The gene calls are TRBV6-2 or TRBV6-3 and TRBJ2-7; D could derive from TRBD1 or TRBD2 (5 bases each). The CDR3 is made up of 17 amino acids. V dropped 0 bases and J dropped 6 bases, with 21 bases sitting between them. Germline CDR1 and CDR2: MNHEY and SVGEGT. CDR3 DNA: TGTGCCAGCAGTTACTCCGTGACAGTCGGGACCTACGCCGAGCAGTACTTC. Translated: CASSYSVTVGTYAEQYF.

This clonotype has just a few counts. V gene TRBV4-1 combines with J gene TRBJ2-2, with D tentatively TRBD2 (5 bases). The CDR3 consists of 17 residues. Per the germline V gene, CDR1 is MGHRA and CDR2 is YSYEKL. Trimming removed 0 bases at V and 6 bases at J, with 17 bases between. This CDR3 is CASSQDPSSDWAGELFF. CDR3 nucleotide sequence: TGCGCCAGCAGCCAAGATCCTAGCTCGGATTGGGCCGGGGAGCTGTTTTTT.

V gene TRBV5-1 combines with J gene TRBJ2-5, with TRBD1 identical over 7 bases. This CDR3 spans 16 amino acids. The germline CDR1 and CDR2 sequences are SGHRS and YFSETQ. With 4 bases clipped from V and 3 bases from J, the junction kept 12 bases outside the gene matches. CDR3 nucleotide sequence: TGCGCCAGCAGCCCTGACAGGGTCAGATGGGAAGAGACCCAGTACTTC. Translated: CASSPDRVRWEETQYF.

This clonotype was picked up a small number of times. The chain is built from TRBV27 and TRBJ2-5; D is unresolved. With 3 bases removed from V and 0 bases from J, the gap between germline ends came to 8 bases. The V gene's germline CDR1 is MNHEY and CDR2 SMNVEV (reference sequence). The CDR3 consists of 14 residues. The CDR3 spells CASSFGRNQETQYF. The CDR3 nucleotides read TGTGCCAGCAGTTTCGGCAGAAACCAAGAGACCCAGTACTTC.

This clonotype was recorded many times. The chain recombines TRBV6-5 with TRBJ1-5; D remains ambiguous. The CDR3 consists of 15 residues. With 0 bases removed from V and 0 bases from J, the gap between germline ends came to 6 bases. Germline V gene sequence: CDR1 MNHEY, CDR2 SVGAGI. In DNA, the CDR3 is TGTGCCAGCAGTTACTCGAGGGATAGCAATCAGCCCCAGCATTTT. Protein: CASSYSRDSNQPQHF.

Note on this clonotype: A single base separates this from a much larger clone, so it may be a read error. This sequence joins TRBV25-1 and TRBJ2-2, with D perhaps being TRBD1 or TRBD2 (5 bases each). This CDR3 is 17 amino acids long. CDR1 and CDR2 (germline): MGHDK, SYGVNS. The CDR3 loop is CAGSEYGGEGLAGELFF. DNA for the CDR3: TGTGCCGGCAGTGAATATGGGGGAGAGGGGCTCGCCGGGGAGCTGTTTTTT.

In its sample, this clonotype was seen many times. V gene TRBV6-1 combines with J gene TRBJ2-7; 7 bases match TRBD1. V shed 0 bases, J shed 2 bases, and the junction held 4 bases outside the gene matches. Germline V lookup: CDR1 MNHNS, CDR2 SASEGT. The CDR3 consists of 15 residues. Here the CDR3 DNA reads TGTGCCAGCAGTGAAGCCCCCGGGACAGCCTACGAGCAGTACTTC. This sequence encodes CASSEAPGTAYEQYF.

This clonotype was seen at least ten times. This chain connects TRBV11-1 to TRBJ2-6, with 11 bases fitting TRBD1. Germline CDR1 is SGHAT and CDR2 is FQDESV (reference sequence). The CDR3 sequence is 18 residues long. With 6 bases clipped from V and 3 bases from J, the junction kept 10 bases outside the gene matches. The CDR3 sequence: CASSLRGQGAFGANVLTF. The CDR3 DNA follows: TGTGCCAGCAGTCTTCGCGGACAGGGGGCTTTTGGGGCCAACGTCCTGACTTTC.

At least ten counts were recorded for this clonotype. The rearrangement uses TRBV6-5 and TRBJ1-6; D gene uncertain. This CDR3 comprises 16 residues. V shed 2 bases and J shed 10 bases, with 18 bases lying between them. Germline CDR1 and CDR2: MNHEY and SVGAGI. The CDR3 spells CASSYAGLDNPSPLHF. CDR3 DNA sequence: TGTGCCAGCAGTTACGCAGGATTAGACAACCCCTCACCCCTCCACTTT.

This clonotype was recorded many times. The V call is TRBV2, the J call TRBJ1-1; perhaps TRBD1 as D (6 bases). Deletions cut 3 bases from V and 0 bases from J, with 17 bases between. This CDR3 region has 17 residues. Germline V CDR1 and CDR2: SNHLY, FYNNEI. The CDR3 coding sequence is TGTGCCAGCAGTGAGGAAGGACAGCTAATAATGAACACTGAAGCTTTCTTT. It encodes CASSEEGQLIMNTEAFF.

J is TRBJ1-5 and V is TRBV12-3 or TRBV12-4; D ambiguous. V was shortened by 6 bases and J by 0 bases, with 12 bases between the two germline ends. The CDR3 extends over 15 amino acids. The CDR3 loop reads CASSHGSVSNQPQHF. CDR3 sequence (DNA): TGTGCCAGCAGCCACGGATCCGTTAGCAATCAGCCCCAGCATTTT.

This clonotype was recorded many times. This chain connects TRBV19 to TRBJ2-7, with 7 bases identical to TRBD2. The germline V gene encodes CDR1 LNHDA and CDR2 SQIVND (reference sequence). With V trimmed by 1 base and J by 2 bases, 8 bases remained unmatched. The CDR3 extends over 16 amino acids. CDR3 residues: CASSIGGLAETYEQYF. The CDR3 DNA sequence: TGTGCCAGTAGTATAGGTGGGCTAGCGGAGACCTACGAGCAGTACTTC.

This clonotype has at least ten counts. This chain connects TRBV20-1 to TRBJ2-7, with TRBD2 identical over 8 bases. The germline CDR1 and CDR2 sequences are DFQATT and SNEGSKA (reference sequence). The CDR3 spans 12 residues. The ends lost 5 bases at V and 6 bases at J; junction bases unmatched: 6. The CDR3, as DNA: TGCAGTGCTCTAGCGGGCGTCCTCGAGCAGTACTTC. Its translation: CSALAGVLEQYF.

This clonotype was counted ten times or more. The chain links TRBV6-2 or TRBV6-3 to TRBJ1-1; no clear D. The CDR3 loop spans 15 amino acids. Between the trimmed V and J ends, which lost 4 bases and 6 bases, there was a span of 18 bases. Per the germline V gene, CDR1 is MNHEY and CDR2 is SVGEGT. CDR3 DNA: TGTGCCAGCAGTTCCCAGGTCCGGCCGATTTCTGAAGCTTTCTTT. This translates into CASSSQVRPISEAFF.

This clonotype was seen repeatedly, ten times or more. The V and J genes are TRBV25-1 and TRBJ2-7, with 8 bases lining up with TRBD1. This CDR3 region has 15 residues. V gave up 6 bases and J gave up 1 base; unmatched junction bases: 8. CDR1 is MGHDK and CDR2 is SYGVNS in the germline V gene. The CDR3 reads CASSRDRGLSYEQYF. The CDR3 coding sequence is TGTGCCAGCAGCAGAGACAGGGGATTATCCTACGAGCAGTACTTC.

For this clonotype: One end of the junction does not line up with germline, which may come from a read error. The gene calls are TRBV20-1 and TRBJ2-5; D perhaps matches TRBD1 (5 bases). The length of the CDR3 is 13 residues. Germline values: CDR1 DFQATT, CDR2 SNEGSKA (reference sequence). In DNA, the CDR3 is TGCAGTGCTAGAGGTCCAGGGCGAGAGACCCGGTACTTC. Translated, it gives CSARGPGRETRYF.

Remarks on this clonotype: This sequence may be a read error, since a much larger clone differs from it by one base. The chain joins TRBV19 to TRBJ2-7; 7 nucleotides agree with TRBD1. The junction had 5 bases not matched to a gene; V was cut back by 6 bases and J by 3 bases. This CDR3 contains 13 residues. Germline V CDR1 and CDR2: LNHDA, SQIVND (reference sequence). As DNA, the CDR3 is TGTGCCAGTAGGGCGGCAGGGGGCTACGAGCAGTACGTC. Translation gives CASRAAGGYEQYV.

The table lists this clonotype with many counts. The chain carries TRBV2 and TRBJ1-6; D gene unclear. From germline, CDR1 is SNHLY and CDR2 FYNNEI. The ends were cut back, 8 bases at V and 7 bases at J, with 12 bases in the middle. The CDR3 is 13 residues long. CDR3 loop: CASFEVRNSPLHF. As DNA, the CDR3 is TGTGCCAGCTTTGAAGTCCGGAATTCACCCCTCCACTTT.

The sample holds many counts of this clonotype. The V call is TRBV6-1, the J call TRBJ2-7, with 10 nucleotides matching TRBD1. Germline CDR1 is MNHNS and CDR2 is SASEGT. The CDR3 extends over 14 amino acids. J lost 5 bases, V lost 3 bases, and 4 bases had no gene match. CDR3 nucleotide sequence: TGTGCCAGCAGTGAGGAGACAGGGGGCGACGAGCAGTACTTC. It encodes CASSEETGGDEQYF.

The sample holds many counts of this clonotype. J is TRBJ2-7 and V is TRBV5-4; 7 bases are shared with TRBD1. The germline V gene has CDR1 SGHNT and CDR2 YYREEE (reference sequence). The CDR3 sequence is 14 residues long. J lost 3 bases, V lost 3 bases, and 6 bases had no gene match. The CDR3 reads CASSSRDSSYEQYF. The DNA for the CDR3 is TGTGCCAGCAGCTCCCGGGACAGCAGCTACGAGCAGTACTTC.

There are many counts of this clonotype. The chain is built from TRBV20-1 and TRBJ2-7, with 10 bases fitting TRBD2. The germline V gene has CDR1 DFQATT and CDR2 SNEGSKA (reference sequence). The CDR3 consists of 13 residues. The J segment lost 4 bases and the V segment lost 1 base, leaving 1 base of the junction unmatched. The CDR3, as DNA: TGCAGTGCTAGAGGACTAGCGGGTTACGAGCAGTACTTC. Translation gives CSARGLAGYEQYF.

This clonotype was seen at least ten times. This rearrangement joins TRBV18 to TRBJ2-4; D unclear. Germline V gene data show CDR1 as KGHSH and CDR2 as LQKENI. The CDR3 extends over 15 amino acids. The germline V and J ends were trimmed by 3 bases and 6 bases, with 15 bases remaining between them. The CDR3 DNA sequence: TGTGCCAGCTCACCGAACGGTGGGGTTGGAAACATTCAGTACTTC. It specifies CASSPNGGVGNIQYF.

V usage is TRBV14 and J usage is TRBJ2-2; unclear D gene. The CDR3 length is 15 residues. Germline CDR1 and CDR2: SGHDN and FVKESK. Trimming removed 0 bases from V and 3 bases from J, with 8 bases in between. The CDR3 region has the DNA TGTGCCAGCAGCCAAGATGTGGGGTACACCGGGGAGCTGTTTTTT. This translates into CASSQDVGYTGELFF.

This clonotype has a count of ten or more. This chain joins TRBV11-2 and TRBJ2-7, with 11 bases lining up with TRBD1. The CDR3 sequence is 15 residues long. After removal of 4 bases from V and 6 bases from J, the junction contained 8 bases not matched to a gene. Per the germline V gene, CDR1 is SGHAT and CDR2 is FQNNGV. CDR3 DNA: TGTGCCAGCAGCTCCGGACAGGGGGCTTTGCGCGAGCAGTACTTC. It translates to CASSSGQGALREQYF.

The chain recombines TRBV29-1 with TRBJ2-5; D gene ambiguous. The V gene's germline CDR1 is SQVTM and CDR2 ANQGSEA. CDR3 length: 11 amino acids. The germline V and J ends were trimmed by 4 bases and 9 bases, with 12 bases remaining between them. The CDR3 loop reads CSVATVVAQYF. CDR3 nucleotide sequence: TGCAGCGTTGCGACGGTTGTGGCCCAGTACTTC.

Ten or more counts support this clonotype. V usage is TRBV12-3 or TRBV12-4 and J usage is TRBJ2-7, with D unresolved. The CDR3 consists of 13 residues. The germline V and J ends were trimmed by 6 bases and 6 bases, with 15 bases remaining between them. CDR3 in amino acids: CASSLIGPPEQYF. CDR3 DNA sequence: TGTGCCAGCAGCCTTATTGGCCCTCCCGAGCAGTACTTC.

Points on this clonotype: It may be a read error: a sequence one base away is much more abundant. The chain couples TRBV6-2 or TRBV6-3 to TRBJ2-2, with D possibly being TRBD2 (5 bases). Germline CDR1 MNHEY, CDR2 SVGEGT. This CDR3 has 14 residues. DNA of the CDR3: TGTGCCAGCGCCTTAGAGATAAACACCGGGGAGCTGTTGTTT. This sequence encodes CASALEINTGELLF.

The V gene is TRBV11-2, the J gene TRBJ1-5; a possible D gene is TRBD1 (5 bases). Deletions cut 0 bases from V and 11 bases from J, with 8 bases between. The CDR3 is 12 residues long. Germline-derived CDR1 and CDR2 are SGHAT and FQNNGV. The CDR3: CASSLDGGSQHF. The CDR3, as DNA: TGTGCCAGCAGCTTAGATGGGGGTTCCCAGCATTTT. Complete variable domain (other parts from reference TRBV11-2 and TRBJ1-5): EAGVAQSPRYKIIEKRQSVAFWCNPISGHATLYWYQQILGQGPKLLIQFQNNGVVDDSQLPKDRFSAERLKGVDSTLKIQPAKLEDSAVYLCASSLDGGSQHFGDGTRLSIL.